Listed below are T cell receptor beta chains from one sample, sequenced in a study of blood T cell repertoires in COVID-19. The method was immunoSEQ multiplex PCR; TCRdb's version includes in-frame clones alone and lacks a portion of them. This sample has about 230,000 clones, with 70% to 90% found just once. Input material: peripheral blood. The source is a man aged 35 to 55 with acute or convalescent COVID-19. Both conserved end residues are part of each CDR3. Fields, in order: J gene, V gene, D gene, CDR3 protein. D genes are given only for firm matches.

TRBJ2-1,TRBV2,TRBD2,CASTPTSGSLYNEQFF
TRBJ2-3,TRBV6-2/TRBV6-3,.,CASSFGTYHSDTQYF
TRBJ1-1,TRBV20-1,TRBD1,CSASQGAGTEAFF
TRBJ2-3,TRBV6-1,TRBD2,CASSERRSSGGYSTDTQYF
TRBJ1-3,TRBV5-1,.,CASSAASSGNTIYF
TRBJ2-7,TRBV29-1,TRBD1,CSVGAADRGLLAYEQYF
TRBJ1-5,TRBV30,.,CAWSPTGTQPQHF
TRBJ1-5,TRBV6-5,TRBD1,CASSRTGHQPQHF
TRBJ1-2,TRBV28,TRBD1,CASSSWTGQSNYGYTF
TRBJ2-3,TRBV10-2,.,CASSWQDTQYF
TRBJ1-1,TRBV4-2,TRBD1,CASSPGQGVRSTEAFF
TRBJ1-1,TRBV5-1,.,CASSVQGLGAFF
TRBJ1-6,TRBV2,TRBD1,CASSRDRDRAGSPLHF
TRBJ1-1,TRBV5-4,TRBD1,CASSYRTGSDTEAFF
TRBJ2-2,TRBV5-1,.,CASSDSVNTGELFF
TRBJ1-5,TRBV3-1/TRBV3-2,.,CASSPSQHNQPQHF
TRBJ1-1,TRBV28,TRBD1,CASTRGQKNTEAFF
TRBJ2-1,TRBV2,TRBD2,CASRGTTYNEQFF
TRBJ1-1,TRBV11-3,TRBD1,CASSQDRETEAFF
TRBJ1-6,TRBV7-9,.,CASSSQGSYNSPLHF